The 4 T cell receptor beta chains in this list originate from one sample, sequenced in a study of shared clonotypes between healthy human individuals (dated by TCRdb to about 2020). Libraries were built with the immunoSEQ multiplex PCR assay. TCRdb obtained this table from immuneACCESS and retained in-frame rearrangements with V and J assigned. These tables miss some clones; where compared with another copy, unresolved V genes account for less than half of the shortfall, and the remainder is unexplained. A total of roughly 500,000 clones appear in this sample, around 95% of them only once. The ten most abundant clones make up nearly 0.065% of the sample. Sequenced sample: naive CD4+ T cells sorted from blood. The cell subset or site label corresponds to: CD45RA+ positively selected. Receptors originate from a woman between 25 and 40 years old in good health.

This chain links TRBV29-1 with TRBJ2-1; 11 nucleotides line up with TRBD1. With V trimmed by 7 bases and J by 9 bases, 14 bases remained unmatched. Germline CDR1 and CDR2: SQVTM and ANQGSEA. CDR3 length: 15 amino acids. CDR3 region: CSELESGQGAFEQFF. CDR3 nucleotide sequence: TGCAGCGAGCTTGAATCTGGACAGGGGGCTTTTGAGCAGTTCTTC.

This clone was found once. The chain recombines TRBV19 with TRBJ2-5; 12 positions agree with TRBD2. Trimming took 4 bases from V and 4 from J; bases not matched to a gene: 16. CDR1 LNHDA and CDR2 SQIVND come from the germline V gene (reference sequence). This CDR3 contains 19 residues. CDR3 DNA: TGTGCCAGTAGTAACACATTGGGACTAGCGGGTTCTGAGGGAGAGACCCAGTACTTC. Residues: CASSNTLGLAGSEGETQYF.

The rearrangement links TRBV19 to TRBJ2-4, with D maybe TRBD1 (6 bases). The CDR3 totals 14 residues. Germline loops: CDR1 LNHDA, CDR2 SQIVND (reference sequence). Trimming shortened V by 10 bases and J by 3 bases, and 16 bases separated the two germline ends. The CDR3 nucleotides read TGTGCCACTTCGGGACAAACCAACAAAAACATTCAGTACTTC. This encodes CATSGQTNKNIQYF.

This chain connects TRBV4-1 to TRBJ2-1; TRBD2 matches at 9 bases. Trimming removed 0 bases from V and 7 bases from J; junction bases left unmatched: 4. The germline V gene encodes CDR1 MGHRA and CDR2 YSYEKL. This CDR3 is 15 amino acids long. CDR3 residues: CASSQDLAGWNEQFF. The CDR3 DNA follows: TGCGCCAGCAGCCAAGATCTAGCGGGGTGGAATGAGCAGTTCTTC.